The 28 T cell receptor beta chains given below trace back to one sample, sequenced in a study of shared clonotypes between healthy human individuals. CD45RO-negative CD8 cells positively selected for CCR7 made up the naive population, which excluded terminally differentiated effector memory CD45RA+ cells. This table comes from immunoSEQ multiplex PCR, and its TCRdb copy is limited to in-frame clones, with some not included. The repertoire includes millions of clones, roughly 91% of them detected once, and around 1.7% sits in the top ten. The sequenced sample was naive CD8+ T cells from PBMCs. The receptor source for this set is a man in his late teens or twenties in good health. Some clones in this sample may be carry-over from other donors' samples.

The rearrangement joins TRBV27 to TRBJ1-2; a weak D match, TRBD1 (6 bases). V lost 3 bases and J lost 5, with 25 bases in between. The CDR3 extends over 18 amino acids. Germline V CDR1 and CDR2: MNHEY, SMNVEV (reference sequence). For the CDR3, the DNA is TGTGCCAGCAGTTTTCGGGCTTTGGGGGGGCGGCTTTTGTATGGCTACACCTTC. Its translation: CASSFRALGGRLLYGYTF.

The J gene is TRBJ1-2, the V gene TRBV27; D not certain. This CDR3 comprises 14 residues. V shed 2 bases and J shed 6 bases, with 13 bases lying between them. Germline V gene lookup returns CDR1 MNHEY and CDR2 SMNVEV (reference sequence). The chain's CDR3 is CASSLLMGSHGYTF. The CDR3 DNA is TGTGCCAGCAGTTTACTCATGGGGAGCCATGGCTACACCTTC.

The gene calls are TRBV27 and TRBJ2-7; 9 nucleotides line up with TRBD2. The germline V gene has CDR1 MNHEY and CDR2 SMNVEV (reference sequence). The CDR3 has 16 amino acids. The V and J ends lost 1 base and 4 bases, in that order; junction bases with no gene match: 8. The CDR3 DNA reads TGTGCCAGCAGTTTATTGGGCGCTAGCGGGGTTTACGAGCAGTACTTC. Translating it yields CASSLLGASGVYEQYF.

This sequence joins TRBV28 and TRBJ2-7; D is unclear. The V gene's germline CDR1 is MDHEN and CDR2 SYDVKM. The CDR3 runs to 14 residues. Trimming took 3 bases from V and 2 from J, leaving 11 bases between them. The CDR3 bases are TGTGCCAGCAGTTTTACCGGGCCTACCTACGAGCAGTACTTC. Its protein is CASSFTGPTYEQYF. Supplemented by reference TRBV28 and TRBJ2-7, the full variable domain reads DVKVTQSSRYLVKRTGEKVFLECVQDMDHENMFWYRQDPGLGLRLIYFSYDVKMKEKGDIPEGYSVSREKKERFSLILESASTNQTSMYLCASSFTGPTYEQYFGPGTRLTVT.

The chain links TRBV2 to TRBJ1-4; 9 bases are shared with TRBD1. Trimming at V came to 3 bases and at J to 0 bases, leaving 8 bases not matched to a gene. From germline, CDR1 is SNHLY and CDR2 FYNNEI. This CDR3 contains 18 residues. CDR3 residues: CASSDRDRGWATNEKLFF. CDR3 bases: TGTGCCAGCAGTGACCGCGACAGGGGGTGGGCAACTAATGAAAAACTGTTTTTT.

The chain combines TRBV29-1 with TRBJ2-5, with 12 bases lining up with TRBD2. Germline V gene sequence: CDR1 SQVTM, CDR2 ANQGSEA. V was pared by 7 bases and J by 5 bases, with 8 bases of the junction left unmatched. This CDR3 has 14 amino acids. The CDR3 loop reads CSGTLAGGPETQYF. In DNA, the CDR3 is TGCAGCGGGACCCTAGCGGGAGGGCCGGAGACCCAGTACTTC.

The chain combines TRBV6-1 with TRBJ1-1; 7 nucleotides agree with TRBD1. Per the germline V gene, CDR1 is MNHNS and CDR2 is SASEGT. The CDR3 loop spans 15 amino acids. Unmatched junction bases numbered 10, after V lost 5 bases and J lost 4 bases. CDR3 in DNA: TGTGCCAGCAGTCCTGAGCGACAGGGCGGCACTGAAGCTTTCTTT. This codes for CASSPERQGGTEAFF.

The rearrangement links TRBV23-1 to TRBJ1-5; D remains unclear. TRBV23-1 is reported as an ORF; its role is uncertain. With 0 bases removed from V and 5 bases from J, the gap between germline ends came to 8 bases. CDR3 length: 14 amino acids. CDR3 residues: CASSQSGSHQPQHF. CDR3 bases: TGCGCCAGCAGTCAATCGGGCAGTCATCAGCCCCAGCATTTT.

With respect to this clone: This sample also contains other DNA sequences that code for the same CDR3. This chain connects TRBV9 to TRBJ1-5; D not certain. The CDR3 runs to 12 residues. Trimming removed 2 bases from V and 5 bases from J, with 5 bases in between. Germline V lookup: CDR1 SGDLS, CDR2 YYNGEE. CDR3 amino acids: CASSVGDQPQHF. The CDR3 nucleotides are TGTGCCAGCAGCGTGGGTGATCAGCCCCAGCATTTT.

The CDR3 reads CAIGGLGTEAFF. The CDR3 bases are TGTGCCATAGGGGGGCTCGGCACTGAAGCTTTCTTT. This rearrangement joins TRBV7-6 to TRBJ1-1, with D possibly TRBD1 on 6 matching bases. The V end was cut by 10 bases, the J end by 4 bases, with 13 bases between. CDR3 length: 12 residues. Germline-derived CDR1 and CDR2 are SGHVS and FNYEAQ.

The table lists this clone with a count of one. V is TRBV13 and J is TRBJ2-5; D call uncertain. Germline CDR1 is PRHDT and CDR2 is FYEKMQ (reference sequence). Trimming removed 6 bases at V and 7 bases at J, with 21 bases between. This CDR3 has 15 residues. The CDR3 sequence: CASRGNGDPYVTQYF. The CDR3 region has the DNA TGTGCCAGCAGGGGAAACGGTGACCCATATGTGACCCAGTACTTC.

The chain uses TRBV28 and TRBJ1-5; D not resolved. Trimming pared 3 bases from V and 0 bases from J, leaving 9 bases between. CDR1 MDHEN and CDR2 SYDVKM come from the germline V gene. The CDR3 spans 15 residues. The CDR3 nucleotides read TGTGCCAGCAGTTTGTACGGAGATAGCAATCAGCCCCAGCATTTT. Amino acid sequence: CASSLYGDSNQPQHF.

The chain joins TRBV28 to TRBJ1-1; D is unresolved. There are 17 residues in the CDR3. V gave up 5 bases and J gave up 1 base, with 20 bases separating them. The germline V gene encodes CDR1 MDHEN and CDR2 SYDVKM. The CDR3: CASSPIGVGRWNTEAFF. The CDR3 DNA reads TGTGCCAGCAGTCCCATTGGGGTGGGGAGGTGGAACACTGAAGCTTTCTTT.

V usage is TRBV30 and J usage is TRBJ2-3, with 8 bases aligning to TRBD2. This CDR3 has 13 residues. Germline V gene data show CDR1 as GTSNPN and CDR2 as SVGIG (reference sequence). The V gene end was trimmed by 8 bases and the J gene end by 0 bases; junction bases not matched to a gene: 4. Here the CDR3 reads CAQLAESTDTQYF. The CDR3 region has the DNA TGTGCCCAACTAGCGGAAAGCACAGATACGCAGTATTTT.

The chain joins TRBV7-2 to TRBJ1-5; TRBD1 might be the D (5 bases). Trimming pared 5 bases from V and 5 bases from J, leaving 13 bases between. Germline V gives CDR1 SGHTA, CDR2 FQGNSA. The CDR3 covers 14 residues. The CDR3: CASSASWGDQPQHF. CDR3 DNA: TGTGCCAGCAGCGCTAGTTGGGGGGATCAGCCCCAGCATTTT.

CDR3 loop: CASIPRGGEKLFF. CDR3 in DNA: TGTGCCAGCATTCCACGGGGGGGTGAAAAACTGTTTTTT. The rearrangement joins TRBV27 to TRBJ1-4; the D gene is possibly TRBD1 (5 bases). Trimming left V 7 bases short and J 7 bases short, with 13 bases between. The CDR3 runs to 13 residues. In germline, CDR1 is MNHEY, CDR2 SMNVEV (reference sequence).

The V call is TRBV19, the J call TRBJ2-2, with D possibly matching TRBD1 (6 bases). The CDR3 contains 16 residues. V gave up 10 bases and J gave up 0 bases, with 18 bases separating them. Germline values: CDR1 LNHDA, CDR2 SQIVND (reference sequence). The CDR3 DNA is TGTGCCACCCAGGACACAGGGATAACGAACACCGGGGAGCTGTTTTTT. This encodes CATQDTGITNTGELFF.

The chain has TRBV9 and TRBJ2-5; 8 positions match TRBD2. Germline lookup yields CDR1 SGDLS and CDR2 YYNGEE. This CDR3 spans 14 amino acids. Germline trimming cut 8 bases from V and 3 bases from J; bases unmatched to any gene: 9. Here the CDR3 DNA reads TGTGCCAGTAACGAGGGTAGCGGGGAAGAGACCCAGTACTTC. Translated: CASNEGSGEETQYF. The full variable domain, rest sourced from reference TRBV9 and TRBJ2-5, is DSGVTQTPKHLITATGQRVTLRCSPRSGDLSVYWYQQSLDQGLQFLIQYYNGEERAKGNILERFSAQQFPDLHSELNLSSLELGDSALYFCASNEGSGEETQYFGPGTRLLVL.

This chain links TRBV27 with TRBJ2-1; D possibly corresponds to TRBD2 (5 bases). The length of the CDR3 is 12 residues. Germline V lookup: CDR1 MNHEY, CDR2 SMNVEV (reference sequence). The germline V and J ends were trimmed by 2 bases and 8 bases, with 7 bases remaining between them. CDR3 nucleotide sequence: TGTGCCAGCAGTTTAGAGGGCCATGAGCAGTTCTTC. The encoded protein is CASSLEGHEQFF.

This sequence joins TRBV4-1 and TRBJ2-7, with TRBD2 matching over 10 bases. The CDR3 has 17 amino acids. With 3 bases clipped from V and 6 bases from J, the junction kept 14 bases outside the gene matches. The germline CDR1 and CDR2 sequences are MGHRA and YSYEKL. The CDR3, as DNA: TGCGCCAGCAGCCATGGGGTGGTGCTAGCGGGAGCTATCGAGCAGTACTTC. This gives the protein CASSHGVVLAGAIEQYF.

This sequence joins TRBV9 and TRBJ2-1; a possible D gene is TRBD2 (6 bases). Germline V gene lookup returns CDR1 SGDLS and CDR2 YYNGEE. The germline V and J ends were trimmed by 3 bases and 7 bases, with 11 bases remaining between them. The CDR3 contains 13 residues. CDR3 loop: CASSGYAGNEQFF. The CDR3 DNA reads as TGTGCCAGCAGCGGCTATGCGGGGAATGAGCAGTTCTTC.

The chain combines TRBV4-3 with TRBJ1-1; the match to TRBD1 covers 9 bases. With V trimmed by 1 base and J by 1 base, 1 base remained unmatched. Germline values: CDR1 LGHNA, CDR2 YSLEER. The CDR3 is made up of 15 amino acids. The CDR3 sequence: CASSQGTGENTEAFF. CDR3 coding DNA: TGCGCCAGCAGCCAAGGGACAGGGGAGAACACTGAAGCTTTCTTT.

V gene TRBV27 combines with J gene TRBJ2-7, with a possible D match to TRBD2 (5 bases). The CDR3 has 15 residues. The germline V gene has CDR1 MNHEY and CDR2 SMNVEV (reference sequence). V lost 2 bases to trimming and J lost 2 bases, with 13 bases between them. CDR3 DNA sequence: TGTGCCAGCAGTTTACGTGGACTGTCGACCTACGAGCAGTACTTC. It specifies CASSLRGLSTYEQYF.

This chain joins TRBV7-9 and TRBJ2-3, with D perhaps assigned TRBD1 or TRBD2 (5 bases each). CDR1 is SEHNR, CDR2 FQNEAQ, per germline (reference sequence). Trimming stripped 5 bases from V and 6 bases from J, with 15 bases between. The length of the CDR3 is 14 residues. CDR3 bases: TGTGCCAGCAGCCCGGGACCCTACCAGGATACGCAGTATTTT. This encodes CASSPGPYQDTQYF.

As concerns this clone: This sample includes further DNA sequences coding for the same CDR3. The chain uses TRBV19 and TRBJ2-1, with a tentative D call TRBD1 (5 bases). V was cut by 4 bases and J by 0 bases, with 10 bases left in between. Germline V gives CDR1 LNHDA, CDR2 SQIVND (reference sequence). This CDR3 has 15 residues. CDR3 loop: CASSTDRSSYNEQFF. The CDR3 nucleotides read TGTGCCAGTAGTACCGACAGAAGCTCCTACAATGAGCAGTTCTTC.

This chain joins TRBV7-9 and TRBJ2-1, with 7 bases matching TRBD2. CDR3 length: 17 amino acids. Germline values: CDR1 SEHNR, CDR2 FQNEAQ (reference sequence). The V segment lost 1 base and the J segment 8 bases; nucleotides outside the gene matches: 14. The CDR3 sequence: CASSLVARGGSNDEQFF. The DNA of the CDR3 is TGTGCCAGCAGCTTAGTAGCGAGGGGCGGGAGCAACGATGAGCAGTTCTTC. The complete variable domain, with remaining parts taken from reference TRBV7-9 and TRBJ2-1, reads DTGVSQNPRHKITKRGQNVTFRCDPISEHNRLYWYRQTLGQGPEFLTYFQNEAQLEKSRLLSDRFSAERPKGSFSTLEIQRTEQGDSAMYLCASSLVARGGSNDEQFFGPGTRLTVL.

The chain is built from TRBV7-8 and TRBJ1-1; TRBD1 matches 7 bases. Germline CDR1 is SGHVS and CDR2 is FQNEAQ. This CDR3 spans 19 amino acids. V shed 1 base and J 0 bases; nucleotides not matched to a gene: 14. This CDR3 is CASSLEVFIRTGLNTEAFF. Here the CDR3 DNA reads TGTGCCAGCAGCTTAGAAGTGTTCATTAGGACAGGACTGAACACTGAAGCTTTCTTT. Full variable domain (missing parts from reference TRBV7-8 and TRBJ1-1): GAGVSQSPRYKVAKRGQDVALRCDPISGHVSLFWYQQALGQGPEFLTYFQNEAQLDKSGLPSDRFFAERPEGSVSTLKIQRTQQEDSAVYLCASSLEVFIRTGLNTEAFFGQGTRLTVV.

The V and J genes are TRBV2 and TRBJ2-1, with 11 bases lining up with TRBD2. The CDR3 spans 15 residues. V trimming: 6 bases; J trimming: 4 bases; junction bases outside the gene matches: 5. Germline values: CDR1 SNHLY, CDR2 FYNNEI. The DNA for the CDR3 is TGTGCCAGCAGGGCGACTAGCGGGGTTTACAATGAGCAGTTCTTC. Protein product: CASRATSGVYNEQFF. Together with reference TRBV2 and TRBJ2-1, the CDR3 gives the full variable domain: EPEVTQTPSHQVTQMGQEVILRCVPISNHLYFYWYRQILGQKVEFLVSFYNNEISEKSEIFDDQFSVERPDGSNFTLKIRSTKLEDSAMYFCASRATSGVYNEQFFGPGTRLTVL.